This T cell receptor (beta chain) was obtained from a study of cytomegalovirus exposure and HLA in healthy donors. Study-level findings and limits: Earlier analysis looked at TCR beta V segments, and most were productive about 90% or about 30% of the time.

CDR1 is WNHNN, CDR2 SYGVQD, per germline (reference sequence). The V gene end was trimmed by 2 bases and the J gene end by 5 bases; junction bases not matched to a gene: 12. This CDR3 contains 16 residues. Both 60 Vbeta primers and 13 Jbeta primers went into the PCR. The protocol was immunoSEQ multiplex PCR, while the TCRdb copy is restricted to in-frame clones and leaves out a portion. This sample has about 160,000 clones; 76% occur once, and the top ten carry over 1.1%. This clone was detected a few times. No antigen is known for it. Sequencing was carried out using PBMCs. The receptor was isolated from a man between 60 and 70 years old in good health and CMV-seronegative. The chain joins TRBV10-1 to TRBJ2-7, with 7 bases lining up with TRBD2. The CDR3 protein is CASSEKGTGGYHEQYF. The CDR3 nucleotides are TGCGCCAGCAGTGAGAAGGGAACGGGAGGTTACCACGAGCAGTACTTC.